Shown below are 32 T cell receptor beta chains from a single sample sequenced in a study of blood T cell repertoires in COVID-19. The data were produced by immunoSEQ multiplex PCR, yet TCRdb's version contains in-frame clones alone and is incomplete. The sample has about 300,000 clones, 86% seen once. Sequenced: peripheral blood. The origin of the receptors is a woman in her forties or fifties with acute or convalescent COVID-19.

The chain recombines TRBV7-9 with TRBJ2-2; TRBD1 matches at 9 bases. CDR1 is SEHNR, CDR2 FQNEAQ, per germline (reference sequence). V lost 5 bases to trimming and J lost 5 bases; unmatched junction nucleotides: 12. The CDR3 runs to 17 residues. CDR3 DNA sequence: TGTGCCAGCAGCCGCGGGCCGGGACAGGGCTTTACCGGGGAGCTGTTTTTT. Encoded protein: CASSRGPGQGFTGELFF.

The rearrangement joins TRBV3-1 (or the pseudogene TRBV3-2) to TRBJ1-1; no clear D. There are 12 residues in the CDR3. V was pared by 4 bases and J by 0 bases, with 3 bases between. Looked up from germline, CDR1 is LGHDT and CDR2 is YNNKEL (reference sequence). CDR3 sequence reads: CASSPLNTEAFF. The CDR3 coding sequence is TGTGCCAGCAGCCCTTTGAACACTGAAGCTTTCTTT.

The chain couples TRBV27 to TRBJ2-7, with a tentative D call TRBD1 (6 bases). Germline V lookup: CDR1 MNHEY, CDR2 SMNVEV (reference sequence). CDR3 length: 15 residues. The V end was cut by 5 bases, the J end by 1 base, with 15 bases between. CDR3 DNA: TGTGCCAGCAGTCCAGACCGGACAGAGTCCTACGAGCAGTACTTC. This codes for CASSPDRTESYEQYF.

The chain links TRBV4-1 to TRBJ2-7; 12 bases agree with TRBD2. The germline CDR1 and CDR2 sequences are MGHRA and YSYEKL. V gave up 4 bases and J gave up 2 bases; unmatched junction bases: 6. The CDR3 totals 16 residues. CDR3 sequence: CASSPQASGRAYEQYF. The CDR3 coding sequence is TGCGCCAGCAGCCCTCAGGCTAGCGGGAGGGCCTACGAGCAGTACTTC.

The rearrangement joins TRBV24-1 to TRBJ2-3; 7 nucleotides match TRBD2. V was pared by 4 bases and J by 4 bases, with 10 bases of the junction left unmatched. Germline-derived CDR1 and CDR2 are KGHDR and SFDVKD. The CDR3 is made up of 16 amino acids. This CDR3 is CATSDQGGKHPDTQYF. The CDR3 region has the DNA TGTGCCACCAGTGACCAGGGAGGGAAACACCCAGATACGCAGTATTTT.

This clone was seen once. The genes are TRBV6-5 and TRBJ1-1, with 9 bases matching TRBD1. The germline V gene encodes CDR1 MNHEY and CDR2 SVGAGI. This CDR3 comprises 14 residues. Trimming took 5 bases from V and 5 from J; bases not matched to a gene: 6. The CDR3 nucleotides read TGTGCCAGCAGTAAGGGACAGGGAGGTACTGAAGCTTTCTTT. Translated, it gives CASSKGQGGTEAFF.

The chain links TRBV18 to TRBJ2-7; D is possibly TRBD1 (6 bases). Trimming pared 2 bases from V and 6 bases from J, leaving 11 bases between. Germline lookup yields CDR1 KGHSH and CDR2 LQKENI. The CDR3 sequence is 13 residues long. The CDR3 DNA sequence: TGTGCCAGCTCACCATCAGGGGAAGGCGAGCAGTACTTC. Translation gives CASSPSGEGEQYF.

This rearrangement joins TRBV5-1 to TRBJ2-1; 7 bases are shared with TRBD2. Germline V gene lookup returns CDR1 SGHRS and CDR2 YFSETQ. J was trimmed by 8 bases and V by 9 bases; bases with no gene match: 14. There are 14 residues in the CDR3. DNA for the CDR3: TGCGCCACCGCGGGCGGGAGAGCGGGTCATGAGCAGTTCTTC. Protein: CATAGGRAGHEQFF.

This clone was observed a single time. The chain recombines TRBV4-2 with TRBJ1-5, with a tentative D call TRBD1 (6 bases). The CDR3 runs to 14 residues. The germline CDR1 and CDR2 sequences are LGHNA and YNFKEQ. Deletions cut 3 bases from V and 7 bases from J, with 13 bases between. This CDR3 is CASSQVEGGQPQHF. As DNA, the CDR3 is TGTGCCAGCAGCCAGGTCGAAGGGGGACAGCCCCAGCATTTT.

The chain recombines TRBV7-8 with TRBJ2-7, with D unclear. V lost 5 bases and J lost 4, with 6 bases in between. Germline assignment: CDR1 SGHVS and CDR2 FQNEAQ. The CDR3 runs to 11 residues. The CDR3 bases are TGTGCCAGCAGCCCATTTTACGAGCAGTACTTC. Its translation: CASSPFYEQYF.

The V call is TRBV15, the J call TRBJ2-5; 8 bases are a match to TRBD1. Per the germline V gene, CDR1 is LNHNV and CDR2 is YYDKDF (reference sequence). This CDR3 has 15 amino acids. With V trimmed by 0 bases and J by 4 bases, 4 bases remained unmatched. CDR3 coding DNA: TGTGCCACCAGCAGAGACCACAGGGGGGCAGAGACCCAGTACTTC. Encoded protein: CATSRDHRGAETQYF. The whole variable domain, filled in from reference TRBV15 and TRBJ2-5, reads DAMVIQNPRYQVTQFGKPVTLSCSQTLNHNVMYWYQQKSSQAPKLLFHYYDKDFNNEADTPDNFQSRRPNTSFCFLDIRSPGLGDTAMYLCATSRDHRGAETQYFGPGTRLLVL.

This clone was recorded a few times. CDR3 sequence reads: CAWTPRYVWGSTDATNEKLFF. The CDR3 coding sequence is TGTGCCTGGACTCCCCGTTACGTTTGGGGCTCTACCGATGCAACTAATGAAAAACTGTTTTTT. The V call is TRBV30, the J call TRBJ1-4, with a possible D match to TRBD1 (5 bases). V lost 4 bases, J lost 0 bases, and 30 bases lay in between. The germline V gene encodes CDR1 GTSNPN and CDR2 SVGIG (reference sequence). This CDR3 has 21 residues. Variable domain in full (rest from reference TRBV30 and TRBJ1-4): SQTIHQWPATLVQPVGSPLSLECTVEGTSNPNLYWYRQAAGRGLQLLFYSVGIGQISSEVPQNLSASRPQDRQFILSSKKLLLSDSGFYLCAWTPRYVWGSTDATNEKLFFGSGTQLSVL.

CDR3 residues: CASRDGHPNTEAFF. CDR3 in DNA: TGTGCCAGCAGAGATGGACACCCGAACACTGAAGCTTTCTTT. The J gene is TRBJ1-1, the V gene TRBV2, with D perhaps matching TRBD1 (5 bases). The CDR3 length is 14 residues. Trimming took 6 bases from V and 1 from J, leaving 12 bases between them. The V gene's germline CDR1 is SNHLY and CDR2 FYNNEI.

The rearrangement joins TRBV27 to TRBJ2-7; D might be TRBD1 (5 bases). Between the trimmed V and J ends, which lost 3 bases and 6 bases, there was a span of 21 bases. Germline values: CDR1 MNHEY, CDR2 SMNVEV (reference sequence). This CDR3 has 16 residues. CDR3 in amino acids: CASSLGSWGLLGEQYF. Here the CDR3 DNA reads TGTGCCAGCAGTTTGGGGTCGTGGGGCCTCTTGGGCGAGCAGTACTTC.

The V and J genes are TRBV19 and TRBJ1-5; TRBD1 might be the D (6 bases). V shed 5 bases and J shed 7 bases, with 9 bases lying between them. The CDR3 length is 12 residues. The V gene's germline CDR1 is LNHDA and CDR2 SQIVND (reference sequence). The CDR3 loop reads CASSQGSQPQHF. The CDR3 DNA follows: TGTGCCAGTAGTCAGGGGAGCCAGCCCCAGCATTTT.

This chain connects TRBV9 to TRBJ1-1; D is perhaps TRBD1 (5 bases). CDR1 is SGDLS and CDR2 is YYNGEE in the germline V gene. V lost 4 bases to trimming and J lost 1 base, with 11 bases between them. The CDR3 has 14 residues. CDR3 sequence: CASSLMGPNTEAFF. The DNA for the CDR3 is TGTGCCAGCAGCCTGATGGGGCCGAACACTGAAGCTTTCTTT.

The J gene is TRBJ1-4, the V gene TRBV7-2, with TRBD1 as a possible D gene (6 bases). Trimming took off 6 bases at V and 7 bases at J, with 18 bases between the two ends. This CDR3 has 15 amino acids. Germline CDR1 and CDR2: SGHTA and FQGNSA. The CDR3 DNA reads TGTGCCAGCAGACCTCCGGGGGGGCCCTCTGAAAAACTGTTTTTT. Translated, it gives CASRPPGGPSEKLFF.

The chain links TRBV30 to TRBJ1-1; unclear D gene. Deletions cut 3 bases from V and 2 bases from J, with 7 bases between. Germline assignment: CDR1 GTSNPN and CDR2 SVGIG (reference sequence). The CDR3 is 12 amino acids. This CDR3 is CAWSRLNTEAFF. The CDR3 DNA follows: TGTGCCTGGAGCAGGTTAAACACTGAAGCTTTCTTT.

This clone was picked up one time. The chain combines TRBV5-1 with TRBJ2-2, with unresolved D. The V and J ends lost 0 bases and 5 bases respectively, with 5 bases between them. This CDR3 has 13 residues. The germline V gene has CDR1 SGHRS and CDR2 YFSETQ. The CDR3 coding sequence is TGCGCCAGCAGCTTGGGAGTGACCGGGGAGCTGTTTTTT. The encoded protein is CASSLGVTGELFF.

This chain links TRBV24-1 with TRBJ2-7; TRBD2 aligns across 8 bases. CDR1 is KGHDR, CDR2 SFDVKD, per germline. The J segment lost 6 bases and the V segment lost 4 bases, leaving 13 bases of the junction unmatched. This CDR3 region has 16 residues. The CDR3 loop is CATSDPIAGGRFEQYF. The CDR3 DNA reads as TGTGCCACCAGTGACCCTATAGCGGGCGGGAGGTTCGAGCAGTACTTC.

This clone has a handful of counts. The rearrangement links TRBV2 to TRBJ1-5; 7 bases align to TRBD1. V lost 3 bases and J lost 5; bases outside the gene matches: 4. This CDR3 spans 14 amino acids. In germline, CDR1 is SNHLY, CDR2 FYNNEI. DNA of the CDR3: TGTGCCAGCAGTGAGAGGACAGGCCATCAGCCCCAGCATTTT. This gives the protein CASSERTGHQPQHF.

This chain joins TRBV19 and TRBJ1-1; TRBD1 matches at 11 bases. Germline loops: CDR1 LNHDA, CDR2 SQIVND (reference sequence). After removal of 3 bases from V and 6 bases from J, the junction contained 6 bases not matched to a gene. The CDR3 extends over 15 amino acids. The CDR3, as DNA: TGTGCCAGTAGTATCCGGACAGGGGGCAGCGCTGAAGCTTTCTTT. This sequence encodes CASSIRTGGSAEAFF.

This rearrangement joins TRBV28 to TRBJ2-7; 7 bases are a match to TRBD2. This CDR3 is built from 13 residues. Germline-derived CDR1 and CDR2 are MDHEN and SYDVKM. With 6 bases clipped from V and 3 bases from J, the junction kept 5 bases outside the gene matches. CDR3 coding DNA: TGTGCCAGCAGACGTGGGACTAACTACGAGCAGTACTTC. Its protein is CASRRGTNYEQYF.

This chain uses TRBV27 with TRBJ2-7; TRBD2 matches 7 bases. Germline trimming cut 5 bases from V and 7 bases from J; bases unmatched to any gene: 11. Germline V CDR1 and CDR2: MNHEY, SMNVEV (reference sequence). The CDR3 runs to 14 residues. CDR3 protein: CASSLRGGVGEQYF. CDR3 bases: TGTGCCAGCAGTCTTCGCGGGGGTGTGGGGGAGCAGTACTTC.

The chain carries TRBV29-1 and TRBJ1-5; D gene unclear. CDR3 length: 13 amino acids. V lost 4 bases and J lost 4, with 11 bases in between. The germline CDR1 and CDR2 sequences are SQVTM and ANQGSEA. Here the CDR3 DNA reads TGCAGCGTTGGCCGACAAGTAAATCAGCCCCAGCATTTT. This gives the protein CSVGRQVNQPQHF.

This clone was recorded only once. This chain uses TRBV7-2 with TRBJ2-5; 7 nucleotides match TRBD2. Unmatched junction bases numbered 13, after V lost 1 base and J lost 5 bases. Per the germline V gene, CDR1 is SGHTA and CDR2 is FQGNSA. The CDR3 length is 17 residues. CDR3 protein: CASSLDSPGGGGETQYF. The CDR3 DNA reads TGTGCCAGCAGCTTAGATTCCCCGGGAGGAGGAGGTGAGACCCAGTACTTC.

The chain couples TRBV5-1 to TRBJ2-1; 12 bases map to TRBD2. The CDR3 contains 18 residues. The V and J ends lost 3 bases and 0 bases, in that order; junction bases with no gene match: 7. From germline, CDR1 is SGHRS and CDR2 YFSETQ. The CDR3 reads CASSWDGTSGPSYNEQFF. As DNA, the CDR3 is TGCGCCAGCAGCTGGGACGGGACTAGCGGGCCCTCCTACAATGAGCAGTTCTTC.

This chain joins TRBV4-1 and TRBJ1-2; D unresolved. The CDR3 length is 17 residues. Germline values: CDR1 MGHRA, CDR2 YSYEKL. V was pared by 1 base and J by 0 bases, with 15 bases between. CDR3 protein: CASSQAWSEAPNYGYTF. The CDR3 DNA reads TGCGCCAGCAGCCAAGCATGGAGTGAGGCACCTAACTATGGCTACACCTTC.

The chain carries TRBV4-1 and TRBJ2-7; 10 bases fit TRBD2. The germline gives CDR1 MGHRA, CDR2 YSYEKL. CDR3 length: 14 residues. J lost 2 bases, V lost 4 bases, and 2 bases had no gene match. The CDR3 region is CASSPGTSAYEQYF. Written as DNA, the CDR3 is TGCGCCAGCAGCCCCGGGACTAGCGCCTACGAGCAGTACTTC.

The J gene is TRBJ2-7, the V gene TRBV19, with 7 positions matching TRBD2. CDR1 is LNHDA and CDR2 is SQIVND in the germline V gene (reference sequence). Trimming cost V 5 bases and J 0 bases; bases outside gene matches: 10. This CDR3 contains 16 residues. The CDR3 here is CASSRVGRGNSYEQYF. The CDR3 nucleotides read TGTGCCAGTAGTCGAGTTGGGAGGGGAAACTCCTACGAGCAGTACTTC. Full variable domain (rest looked up from reference TRBV19 and TRBJ2-7): DGGITQSPKYLFRKEGQNVTLSCEQNLNHDAMYWYRQDPGQGLRLIYYSQIVNDFQKGDIAEGYSVSREKKESFPLTVTSAQKNPTAFYLCASSRVGRGNSYEQYFGPGTRLTVT.

The chain carries TRBV27 and TRBJ1-4, with D possibly TRBD1 on 5 matching bases. The V gene's germline CDR1 is MNHEY and CDR2 SMNVEV (reference sequence). Trimming removed 6 bases from V and 7 bases from J, with 18 bases in between. The CDR3 consists of 15 residues. The CDR3 here is CASRAGFLGVEKLFF. The CDR3 DNA sequence: TGTGCCAGCAGGGCAGGGTTTTTAGGGGTTGAAAAACTGTTTTTT.

The genes are TRBV27 and TRBJ2-2; D possibly corresponds to TRBD1 (5 bases). The CDR3 spans 14 residues. Germline values: CDR1 MNHEY, CDR2 SMNVEV (reference sequence). V dropped 0 bases and J dropped 13 bases, with 15 bases sitting between them. CDR3: CASSLSTAYLRLFF. Written as DNA, the CDR3 is TGTGCCAGCAGTTTATCGACAGCCTATTTGCGGCTGTTTTTT.